A selection of T cell receptor beta chains follows, all from one sample in a study of blood T cell repertoires in COVID-19. Some clones are missing from TCRdb's copy, which holds only in-frame ones; the method was immunoSEQ multiplex PCR. The sample has tens of thousands of clones, over 85% seen once. The source material was peripheral blood. The receptors were gathered from a woman of 80 years or more with acute or convalescent COVID-19. Both conserved end residues are part of each CDR3. A D gene is named only where the DNA matches it firmly. Rows may omit the clone size; those that give it use once, few, many or a size class.

V gene	clone size	J gene	D gene	CDR3 DNA	CDR3 protein
TRBV3-1/TRBV3-2	once	TRBJ2-2	TRBD2	TGTGCCAGCAGCCAAATGACTAGCTGGACCGGGGAGCTGTTTTTT	CASSQMTSWTGELFF
TRBV4-1	NA	TRBJ1-4	NA	TGCGCCAGCAGCCAAGATGGGCTGGATAATGAAAAACTGTTTTTT	CASSQDGLDNEKLFF
TRBV6-4	NA	TRBJ1-1	NA	TGTGCCAGCAGTGTCCAGGGCGGCACTGAAGCTTTCTTT	CASSVQGGTEAFF
TRBV5-1	NA	TRBJ2-2	NA	TGCGCCAGCAGCTTGGACAGCTCGCCCGGGGAGCTGTTTTTT	CASSLDSSPGELFF
TRBV6-5	NA	TRBJ2-5	TRBD1	TGTGCCAGCAGGACAGGGGGCCAAGAGACCCAGTACTTC	CASRTGGQETQYF
TRBV3-1/TRBV3-2	NA	TRBJ2-2	NA	TGTGCCAGCAGCCCCGTGCGGATCACCGGGGAGCTGTTTTTT	CASSPVRITGELFF
TRBV7-2	NA	TRBJ2-2	NA	TGTGCCAGCAGCCGTGGGACAAACACCGGGGAGCTGTTTTTT	CASSRGTNTGELFF
TRBV10-3	once	TRBJ2-1	NA	TGTGCCATCAGTGAGGGGAGCGCTGGCTACAATGAGCAGTTCTTC	CAISEGSAGYNEQFF
TRBV11-3	NA	TRBJ2-7	NA	TGTGCCAGCAGCTTCGGGAGCTCCTACGAGCAGTACTTC	CASSFGSSYEQYF
TRBV7-9	NA	TRBJ2-5	NA	TGTGCCAGCAGCAGCTCTGGAGGGATAGAGACCCAGTACTTC	CASSSSGGIETQYF
TRBV3-1/TRBV3-2	NA	TRBJ1-1	TRBD1	TGTGCCAGCAGCGGACAGGACGAGAACACTGAAGCTTTCTTT	CASSGQDENTEAFF
TRBV3-1/TRBV3-2	NA	TRBJ1-2	TRBD1	TGTGCCAGCAGCTCCCCGGGACAGAGCTATGGCTACACCTTC	CASSSPGQSYGYTF
TRBV19	NA	TRBJ2-5	NA	TGTGCCAGTAGTATCCGGACACAGGAGACCCAGTACTTC	CASSIRTQETQYF
TRBV2	NA	TRBJ2-1	TRBD1	TGTGCCAGCAGTGAAAGTTCGAGACAGGGATACAATGAGCAGTTCTTC	CASSESSRQGYNEQFF
TRBV20-1	once	TRBJ1-1	NA	TGCAGTGCTAGTAGGGGATTGAGGGCTTTCTTT	CSASRGLRAFF
TRBV15	NA	TRBJ1-1	NA	TGTGCCACCAGTCCCCCCGGGATCCCAAGGTCAGCTTTCTTT	CATSPPGIPRSAFF
TRBV5-6	NA	TRBJ1-3	NA	TGTGCCAGCAGGCGACTGGGACGGCGGGATTCTGGAAACACCATATATTTT	CASRRLGRRDSGNTIYF
TRBV6-4	NA	TRBJ2-1	TRBD2	TGTGCCAGCAGTGACTCGCCAGCGGGGGGCGAGCAGTTCTTC	CASSDSPAGGEQFF
TRBV19	NA	TRBJ2-2	TRBD1	TGTGCCAGTAGATACGGACAGGGGCTTTACACCGGGGAGCTGTTTTTT	CASRYGQGLYTGELFF
TRBV13	NA	TRBJ2-1	NA	TGTGCCAGCAGCTTAGGGAGCGGAGAGCAGTTCTTC	CASSLGSGEQFF
TRBV7-2	NA	TRBJ1-2	NA	TGTGCCAGCAGCTTAGCGGGACAAGCCTATGGCTACACCTTC	CASSLAGQAYGYTF
TRBV29-1	NA	TRBJ1-1	TRBD1	TGCAGCGTAAAGGACAGGCTGAACACTGAAGCTTTCTTT	CSVKDRLNTEAFF
TRBV19	NA	TRBJ2-1	NA	TGTGCCAGTAGTATGAGGGGGTTTGGTGAGCAGTTCTTC	CASSMRGFGEQFF
TRBV10-3	NA	TRBJ2-1	NA	TGTGCCATCAGTGTAGCAAATGAGCAGTTCTTC	CAISVANEQFF
TRBV6-1	NA	TRBJ1-4	TRBD1	TGTGCCAGCAGTGAATCAGGGGGCAGGGGTGAAAAACTGTTTTTT	CASSESGGRGEKLFF
TRBV11-2	NA	TRBJ2-7	NA	TGTGCCAGCAGCCAAGGGGCAGGGATTTCCGAGCAGTACTTC	CASSQGAGISEQYF
TRBV12-3/TRBV12-4	NA	TRBJ1-6	NA	TGTGCCAGCAGTTGGGGGGAATCTTCACCCCTCCACTTT	CASSWGESSPLHF
TRBV7-8	NA	TRBJ2-3	TRBD2	TGTGCCAGCAGAGAACTAGCGGGCACAGATACGCAGTATTTT	CASRELAGTDTQYF
TRBV19	NA	TRBJ2-5	TRBD1	TGTGCCAGTAGTATAGTTCCGTACAGGGGGGAAGAGACCCAGTACTTC	CASSIVPYRGEETQYF
TRBV19	NA	TRBJ2-5	TRBD2	TGTGCCAGTACCTCGACTAGCGGGGGCGGGGGAGAGACCCAGTACTTC	CASTSTSGGGGETQYF
TRBV5-1	NA	TRBJ2-1	NA	TGCGCCAGCAGCTTGTCCTGGGGCCCTAACAATGAGCAGTTCTTC	CASSLSWGPNNEQFF
TRBV27	NA	TRBJ2-5	NA	TGTGCCAGCAGTTTATCCGCAGGGCGCCAAGAGACCCAGTACTTC	CASSLSAGRQETQYF
TRBV7-9	NA	TRBJ1-2	TRBD1	TGTGCCAGCAGCTCCGGGACAGGTAGCCTCTATGGCTACACCTTC	CASSSGTGSLYGYTF
TRBV5-1	NA	TRBJ2-7	NA	TGCGCCAGCAGCCTACAGGGTTACGAGCAGTACTTC	CASSLQGYEQYF
TRBV1	few	TRBJ2-5	NA	TGCACCAGCAGCCAACCTACTTGGAGGGGGGGGGCCAAACAAGAGACCCAGTACTTC	CTSSQPTWRGGAKQETQYF
TRBV19	NA	TRBJ1-1	NA	TGTGCCAGTAGTTCGGGAGGAGGCAGGCAGGAAGAAGCTTTCTTT	CASSSGGGRQEEAFF
TRBV5-1	NA	TRBJ2-5	TRBD1	TGCGCCAGCAGCTTACAGGGGCAAGAGACCCAGTACTTC	CASSLQGQETQYF
TRBV5-4	NA	TRBJ2-7	TRBD1	TGTGCCAGCAGCCCGCAGACAGGGAAGGCTACCTACGAGCAGTACTTC	CASSPQTGKATYEQYF
TRBV10-3	NA	TRBJ2-3	TRBD1	TGTGCCATCAGACCCGGGACAGGGAACACAGATACGCAGTATTTT	CAIRPGTGNTDTQYF
TRBV19	NA	TRBJ1-2	NA	TGTGCCAGTAGAACCGGAGGGACCTACGGCTACACCTTC	CASRTGGTYGYTF
TRBV6-6	NA	TRBJ1-2	NA	TGTGCCAGCACGCACGGGATGAGTCAGTGGAACTATGGCTACACCTTC	CASTHGMSQWNYGYTF
TRBV6-1	once	TRBJ1-5	NA	TGTGCCAGCAGTGAAGCGCCACAGGTCAATCAGCCCCAGCATTTT	CASSEAPQVNQPQHF
TRBV19	NA	TRBJ1-3	NA	TGTGCCAGTACAGGATTACGCTCTGGAAACACCATATATTTT	CASTGLRSGNTIYF
TRBV30	NA	TRBJ1-6	NA	TGTGCCTGGAGCGGGGAATCGGGTTCACCCCTCCACTTT	CAWSGESGSPLHF
TRBV18	NA	TRBJ2-3	NA	TGTGCCAGCTCACCAGACGGGGGATCCGATACGCAGTATTTT	CASSPDGGSDTQYF
TRBV2	once	TRBJ1-1	NA	TGTGCCAGCAGTGAAGCGCTTCTGGCCGGGAAGACTGAAGCTTTCTTT	CASSEALLAGKTEAFF
TRBV5-5	few	TRBJ2-3	TRBD1	TGTGCCAGCAGCTTGGCCTGGGACAGGAGCACAGATACGCAGTATTTT	CASSLAWDRSTDTQYF
TRBV28	few	TRBJ1-5	NA	TGTGCCAGCGAGCGGGGGGGCCATCAGCCCCAGCATTTT	CASERGGHQPQHF